The 15 T cell receptor beta chains below all came from one sample that was sequenced in a study of cytomegalovirus exposure and HLA in healthy donors (dated by TCRdb to 2017 to 2019). Libraries were built with the immunoSEQ multiplex PCR assay. The multiplex PCR relied on a mix of 60 forward primers for TCR Vbeta segments and 13 reverse primers for TCR Jbeta segments. Held by TCRdb, this immuneACCESS table contains in-frame sequences only and omits some clones. Under half of the omission traces to an unresolved V gene where checked; the cause of the rest is unknown. The sample has fewer than 150,000 clones on record, about three quarters of them singletons. The ten largest clones add up to approximately 15% of the sample. The material sequenced was PBMCs. Receptor source: a human donor in good health.

The genes are TRBV2 and TRBJ2-5; TRBD2 matches 8 bases. The CDR3 loop spans 15 amino acids. V lost 6 bases and J lost 5; bases outside the gene matches: 11. CDR1 SNHLY and CDR2 FYNNEI come from the germline V gene. CDR3 in DNA: TGTGCCAGCAGGATCGAGCGGGGGAACAGGGAGACCCAGTACTTC. As protein: CASRIERGNRETQYF.

The rearrangement uses TRBV11-2 and TRBJ2-1, with 11 bases fitting TRBD2. Trimming at V came to 5 bases and at J to 8 bases, leaving 8 bases not matched to a gene. This CDR3 has 15 residues. Germline V CDR1 and CDR2: SGHAT, FQNNGV. CDR3 nucleotide sequence: TGTGCCAGCAGCGTCACTAGCGGGAGTGGATATGAGCAGTTCTTC. Encoded protein: CASSVTSGSGYEQFF.

The rearrangement uses TRBV28 and TRBJ1-2; TRBD1 aligns across 7 bases. The CDR3 length is 13 residues. Germline V gives CDR1 MDHEN, CDR2 SYDVKM. V lost 6 bases, J lost 3 bases, and 4 bases stayed unmatched. The CDR3 sequence: CASRRDSYYGYTF. As DNA, the CDR3 is TGTGCCAGCAGACGGGACAGCTACTATGGCTACACCTTC.

The chain carries TRBV19 and TRBJ1-2; 8 bases are a match to TRBD1. After removal of 5 bases from V and 2 bases from J, the junction contained 4 bases not matched to a gene. The CDR3 spans 14 residues. In germline, CDR1 is LNHDA, CDR2 SQIVND (reference sequence). DNA of the CDR3: TGTGCCAGTAGTGACGGACAGGGAAACTATGGCTACACCTTC. Translation gives CASSDGQGNYGYTF.

J is TRBJ2-1 and V is TRBV4-1, with a tentative D call TRBD1 (6 bases). V was clipped by 1 base and J by 9 bases, with 16 bases between them. CDR3 length: 15 residues. Germline CDR1 is MGHRA and CDR2 is YSYEKL. CDR3 bases: TGCGCCAGCAGCCAAGCTGTACAGGGCAGGGGTGAGCAGTTCTTC. Protein sequence: CASSQAVQGRGEQFF.

V gene TRBV18 combines with J gene TRBJ2-3; TRBD2 agrees at 9 bases. Germline V gives CDR1 KGHSH, CDR2 LQKENI. V shed 4 bases and J 4 bases; nucleotides not matched to a gene: 3. CDR3 length equals 14 residues. The CDR3 bases are TGTGCCAGCTCACGGAGCGGGGGGTCAGATACGCAGTATTTT. Translated, it gives CASSRSGGSDTQYF.

The chain joins TRBV6-1 to TRBJ2-7, with D tentatively TRBD2 (5 bases). Trimming removed 6 bases at V and 7 bases at J, with 13 bases between. This CDR3 is built from 12 residues. Germline CDR1 MNHNS, CDR2 SASEGT. The CDR3 sequence: CASSLTRGEQYF. CDR3 nucleotides: TGTGCCAGCAGCCTAACCCGGGGTGAGCAGTACTTC.

The rearrangement joins TRBV5-1 to TRBJ2-5, with 12 bases lining up with TRBD2. Trimming removed 5 bases from V and 1 base from J; junction bases left unmatched: 6. Per germline, CDR1 SGHRS and CDR2 YFSETQ. The CDR3 is 16 amino acids. The CDR3 coding sequence is TGCGCCAGCAGTTCGGTACTAGCGGGGGGCCAAGAGACCCAGTACTTC. It yields the protein CASSSVLAGGQETQYF.

The rearrangement uses TRBV6-1 and TRBJ1-3; D is unclear. Trimming cost V 6 bases and J 0 bases, with 21 bases left between them. From germline, CDR1 is MNHNS and CDR2 SASEGT. CDR3 length equals 18 residues. The CDR3 DNA follows: TGTGCCAGCAGGGAAACCCACGGCGGAGGGCGCTCTGGAAACACCATATATTTT. As protein: CASRETHGGGRSGNTIYF.

The V call is TRBV2, the J call TRBJ1-6, with 11 bases that match TRBD1. Per germline, CDR1 SNHLY and CDR2 FYNNEI. Trimming cost V 10 bases and J 9 bases; bases outside gene matches: 5. The CDR3 has 13 amino acids. CDR3 region: CATQGTGGSPLHF. The CDR3 region has the DNA TGTGCCACCCAGGGGACAGGGGGTTCACCCCTCCACTTT.

This chain links TRBV5-4 with TRBJ2-7; TRBD2 agrees at 15 bases. The CDR3 contains 15 residues. CDR1 is SGHNT, CDR2 YYREEE, per germline (reference sequence). J lost 7 bases, V lost 3 bases, and 5 bases had no gene match. The CDR3 loop is CASSSGLAGGREQYF. The DNA of the CDR3 is TGTGCCAGCAGCTCGGGACTAGCGGGGGGACGGGAGCAGTACTTC.

This rearrangement joins TRBV28 to TRBJ1-1, with TRBD1 as a possible D gene (5 bases). This CDR3 contains 15 residues. Between the trimmed V and J ends, which lost 2 bases and 1 base, there was a span of 11 bases. Per germline, CDR1 MDHEN and CDR2 SYDVKM. In DNA form, the CDR3 reads TGTGCCAGCAGTTTAACAGGAAGGGAGAACACTGAAGCTTTCTTT. This translates into CASSLTGRENTEAFF.

The rearrangement joins TRBV6-5 to TRBJ1-2; D possibly corresponds to TRBD1 (6 bases). The CDR3 length is 14 residues. Trimming pared 6 bases from V and 4 bases from J, leaving 15 bases between. Germline assignment: CDR1 MNHEY and CDR2 SVGAGI. This CDR3 is CASRHEGETYGYTF. CDR3 sequence (DNA): TGTGCCAGCAGACACGAGGGGGAAACCTATGGCTACACCTTC.

Regarding this clone: This may be a read error: a much more frequent sequence differs by one nucleotide. The chain joins TRBV6-1 to TRBJ2-5; maybe TRBD1 (7 bases). The DNA end is a closer match to TRBJ2-7, so the J assignment may be wrong. This CDR3 has 15 residues. Germline V gene lookup returns CDR1 MNHNS and CDR2 SASEGT. The CDR3 protein is CASSPGAGGPYEQYF. The CDR3 DNA reads TGTGCCAGCAGTCCCGGGGCAGGGGGGCCCTACGAGCAGTACTTC.

The chain is built from TRBV6-6 and TRBJ2-1, with 12 positions matching TRBD2. The V and J ends lost 4 bases and 3 bases, in that order; junction bases with no gene match: 4. Germline CDR1 is MNHNY and CDR2 is SVGAGI (reference sequence). This CDR3 is 16 amino acids long. The CDR3 protein is CASSSTSGGLYNEQFF. CDR3 nucleotides: TGTGCCAGCAGTTCGACTAGCGGGGGCCTCTACAATGAGCAGTTCTTC.